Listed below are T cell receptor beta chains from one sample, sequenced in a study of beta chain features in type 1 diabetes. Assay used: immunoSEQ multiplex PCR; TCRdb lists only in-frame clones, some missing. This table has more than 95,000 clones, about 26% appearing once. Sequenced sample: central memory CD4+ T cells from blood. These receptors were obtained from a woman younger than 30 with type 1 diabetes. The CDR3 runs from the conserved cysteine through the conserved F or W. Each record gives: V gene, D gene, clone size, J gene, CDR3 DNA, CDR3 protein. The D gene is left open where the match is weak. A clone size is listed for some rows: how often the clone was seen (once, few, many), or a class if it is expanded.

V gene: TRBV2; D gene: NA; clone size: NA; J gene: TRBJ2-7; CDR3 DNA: TGTGCCAGCTACGGGACCTACGAGCAGTACTTC; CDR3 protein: CASYGTYEQYF
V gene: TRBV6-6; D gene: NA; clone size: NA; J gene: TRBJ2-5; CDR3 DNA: TGTGCCAGCACCCCAGGGGTGGGAGAGACCCAGTACTTC; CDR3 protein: CASTPGVGETQYF
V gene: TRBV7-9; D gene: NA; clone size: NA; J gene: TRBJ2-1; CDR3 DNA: TGTGCCAGCAGCTCGTCTCGCGGAGACTCCTACAATGAGCAGTTCTTC; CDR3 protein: CASSSSRGDSYNEQFF
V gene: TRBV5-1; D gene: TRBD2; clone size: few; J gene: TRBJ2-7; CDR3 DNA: TGCGCCAGCAGCTTAGCGGGAACCCCCTACGAGCAGTACTTC; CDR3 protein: CASSLAGTPYEQYF
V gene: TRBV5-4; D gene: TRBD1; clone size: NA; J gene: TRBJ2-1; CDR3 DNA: TGTGCCAGCAGCCTAAGGACAGGGGCCTACAATGAGCAGTTCTTC; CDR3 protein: CASSLRTGAYNEQFF
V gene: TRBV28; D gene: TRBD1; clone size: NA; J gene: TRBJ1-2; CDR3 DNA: TGTGCCAGCCTCACAGGGGGAAATATCCGGGATGGCTACACCTTC; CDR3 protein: CASLTGGNIRDGYTF
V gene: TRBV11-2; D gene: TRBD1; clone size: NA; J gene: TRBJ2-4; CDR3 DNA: TGTGCCAGCAGCTTAGCTAGGGACAGGGAAAACATTCAGTACTTC; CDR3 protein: CASSLARDRENIQYF
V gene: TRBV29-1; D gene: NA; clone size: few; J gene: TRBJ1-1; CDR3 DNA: TGCAGCGCAGGACAGTCAACAATGAACACTGAAGCTTTCTTT; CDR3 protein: CSAGQSTMNTEAFF
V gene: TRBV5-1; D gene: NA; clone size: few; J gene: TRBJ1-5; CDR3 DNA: TGCGCCAGCAGCTTGGCAGGGGATGACAATCAGCCCCAGCATTTT; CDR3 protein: CASSLAGDDNQPQHF
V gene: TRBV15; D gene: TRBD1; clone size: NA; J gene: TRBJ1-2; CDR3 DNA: TGTGCCACCAGCAACATACAGGGGCTTGGCTATGGCTACACCTTC; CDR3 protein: CATSNIQGLGYGYTF
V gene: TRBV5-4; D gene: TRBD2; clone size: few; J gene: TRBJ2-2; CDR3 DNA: TGTGCCAGCAGCTTGGGGGGACTAGCGGGAACCGGGGAGCTGTTTTTT; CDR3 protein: CASSLGGLAGTGELFF
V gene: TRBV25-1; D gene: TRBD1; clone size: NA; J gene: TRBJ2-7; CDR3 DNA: TGTGCCAGCAGTGAATCCAAACAGGGGCGATTCTACGAGCAGTACTTC; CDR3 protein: CASSESKQGRFYEQYF
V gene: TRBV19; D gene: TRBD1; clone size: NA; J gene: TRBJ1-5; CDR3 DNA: TGTGCCAGTAGTATGTTGGGACAGGGGAGCAATCAGCCCCAGCATTTT; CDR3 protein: CASSMLGQGSNQPQHF
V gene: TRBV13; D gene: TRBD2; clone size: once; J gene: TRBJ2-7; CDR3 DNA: TGTGCCAGCAGCTCTTATAGCGGGAGTTACGAGCAGTACTTC; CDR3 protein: CASSSYSGSYEQYF
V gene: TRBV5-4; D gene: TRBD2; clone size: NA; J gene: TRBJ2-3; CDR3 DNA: TGTGCCACAACGGGGGGAGGGCTAGGTGGCACAGATACGCAGTATTTT; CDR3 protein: CATTGGGLGGTDTQYF
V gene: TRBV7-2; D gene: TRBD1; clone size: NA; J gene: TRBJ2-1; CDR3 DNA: TGTGCCAGCAGCCCAGGACAGGGGGCAAGTGAGCAGTTCTTC; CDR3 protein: CASSPGQGASEQFF
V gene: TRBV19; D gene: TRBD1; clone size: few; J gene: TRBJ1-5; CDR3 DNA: TGTGCCAGTATGATGGGACAGGGCTTCAATCAGCCCCAGCATTTT; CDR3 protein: CASMMGQGFNQPQHF
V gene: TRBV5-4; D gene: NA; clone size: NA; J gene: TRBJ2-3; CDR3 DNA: TGTGCCAGCAGCTTGACCCTAGCTATTACAGATACGCAGTATTTT; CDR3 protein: CASSLTLAITDTQYF
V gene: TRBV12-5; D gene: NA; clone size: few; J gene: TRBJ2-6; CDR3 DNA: TGTGCTAGTGGTTTGGAAACAGGAGCTTACGGGGCCAACGTCCTGACTTTC; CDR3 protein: CASGLETGAYGANVLTF
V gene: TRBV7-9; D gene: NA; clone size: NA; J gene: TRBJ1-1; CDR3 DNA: TGTGCCAGCAGCCTTACAGAGAACACTGAAGCTTTCTTT; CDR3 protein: CASSLTENTEAFF
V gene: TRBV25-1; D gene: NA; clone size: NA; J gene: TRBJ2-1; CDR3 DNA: TGTGCCAGCAGTGGGACTATCTCCTACAATGAGCAGTTCTTC; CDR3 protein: CASSGTISYNEQFF
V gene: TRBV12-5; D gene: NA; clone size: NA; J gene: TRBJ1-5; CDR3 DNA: TGTGCTAGTGTGGGAGCGGATCAGCCCCAGCATTTT; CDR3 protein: CASVGADQPQHF
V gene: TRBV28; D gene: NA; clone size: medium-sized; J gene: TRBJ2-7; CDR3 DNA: TGTGCCAGCAGTCACCACCAGTCCTCCTACGAGCAGTACTTC; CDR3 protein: CASSHHQSSYEQYF
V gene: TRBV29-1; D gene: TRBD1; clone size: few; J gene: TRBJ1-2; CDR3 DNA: TGCAGCGTTGAAGAGAACAGGGGGAATGGCTACACCTTC; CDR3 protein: CSVEENRGNGYTF
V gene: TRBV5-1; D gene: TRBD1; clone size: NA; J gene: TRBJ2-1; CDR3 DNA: TGCGCCAGCAGCTTGGGGACAGGGGGCGATGAGCAGTTCTTC; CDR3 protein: CASSLGTGGDEQFF
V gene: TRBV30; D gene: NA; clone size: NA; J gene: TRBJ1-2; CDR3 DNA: TGTGCCTGGGGCTCGGGGTCCTATGGCTACACCTTC; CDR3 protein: CAWGSGSYGYTF
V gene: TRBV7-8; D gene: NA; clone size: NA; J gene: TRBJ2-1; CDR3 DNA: TGTGCCAGCAGCTTAATGCGGGAAAGCTCCTACAATGAGCAGTTCTTC; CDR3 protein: CASSLMRESSYNEQFF
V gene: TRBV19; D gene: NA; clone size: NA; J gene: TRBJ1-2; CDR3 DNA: TGTGCCAGTGGTCGGAGGCTCCAGGGGAACCGCTATGGCTACACCTTC; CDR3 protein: CASGRRLQGNRYGYTF
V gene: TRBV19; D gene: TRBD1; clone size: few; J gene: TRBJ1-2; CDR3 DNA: TGTGCCAGTATTGGGGTCAGACAGGGGACCACATCCCAAGGCTACACCTTC; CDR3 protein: CASIGVRQGTTSQGYTF